The text below deals with one TCR beta chain. Its cognate antigen is unknown. This sample was included in a study of T cell responses to AZD1222 COVID-19 vaccine. Study background: Pooled samples include second doses given at about 4 or 12 weeks. General observations from the study: Just a handful of AZD1222 recipients tested seropositive at baseline. Possibly, clonal diversity was underestimated; donors were largely white British and included more females. Spike-wide coverage was observed for vaccine-associated CD4 TCRs, with dominant responses at 160-218 and 743-854.

J was trimmed by 3 bases and V by 7 bases; bases with no gene match: 11. Looked up from germline, CDR1 is MNHEY and CDR2 is SMNVEV (reference sequence). The CDR3 contains 15 residues. Here immunoSEQ multiplex PCR was the method, and the copy in TCRdb shows in-frame clones only, minus some. Of some 170,000 clones in the sample, around nine tenths were seen once. The chain employs TRBV27 and TRBJ1-2; 7 bases match TRBD1. The clonotype was recovered from an adult in good health. This material consisted of peripheral blood, taken on day 0 of AZD1222 vaccination. The CDR3 DNA follows: TGTGCCAGCACCAGCCCGGGACAGCTACACTATGGCTACACCTTC. It is translated as CASTSPGQLHYGYTF.